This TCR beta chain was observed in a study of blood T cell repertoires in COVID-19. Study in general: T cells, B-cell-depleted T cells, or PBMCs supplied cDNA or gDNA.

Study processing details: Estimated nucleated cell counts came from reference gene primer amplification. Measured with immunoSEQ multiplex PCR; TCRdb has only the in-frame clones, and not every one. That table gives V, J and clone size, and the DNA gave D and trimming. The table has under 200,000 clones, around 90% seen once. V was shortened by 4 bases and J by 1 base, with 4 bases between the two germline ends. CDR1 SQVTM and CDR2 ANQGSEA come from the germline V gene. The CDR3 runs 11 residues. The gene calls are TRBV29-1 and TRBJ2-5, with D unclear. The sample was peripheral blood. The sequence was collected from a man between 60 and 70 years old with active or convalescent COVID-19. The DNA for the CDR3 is TGCAGCGTTGTCAGCCAAGAGACCCAGTACTTC. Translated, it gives CSVVSQETQYF.